These T cell receptor beta chains were read from a single sample in a study of blood T cells in healthy people across ages. TCRdb reanalysed the 5' RACE reads using MiXCR and keeps one entry per CDR3 protein. The sample includes approximately 820,000 distinct CDR3 sequences, under 55% of them seen just once. Sequenced input: blood. The receptors derive from a man in his sixties in good health. Each CDR3 is given with its conserved first and last residue. Each record gives: J gene, clone size, D gene, V gene, CDR3 DNA, CDR3 protein. D genes are given only for firm matches. Only part of the rows carry a size: once, few, many, or a class if the clone is expanded.

TRBJ2-3	-	-	TRBV7-2	TGTGCCAGCAGCTTAGAACGGGCGCGCGGCACAGATACGCAGTATTTT	CASSLERARGTDTQYF
TRBJ2-7	-	TRBD2	TRBV20-1	TGCAGTGCTAGAGATTCAGGGGACTGGCGGGGGGCCTCCTACGAGCAGTACTTC	CSARDSGDWRGASYEQYF
TRBJ2-7	-	TRBD1	TRBV4-3	TGCGCCAGCAGCCATAGACAGGGATCCTACGAGCAGTACTTC	CASSHRQGSYEQYF
TRBJ2-5	-	TRBD1	TRBV4-3	TGCGCCAGCAGCCAAAAACCCCGGGACAGACTCCAAGAGACCCAGTACTTC	CASSQKPRDRLQETQYF
TRBJ2-2	few	-	TRBV6-6	TGTGCCAGCAGTCAGGATGCGAACACCGGGGAGCTGTTTTTT	CASSQDANTGELFF
TRBJ1-1	-	-	TRBV7-9	TGTGCCAGCAGCTCCCAAGATGACACTGAAGCTTTCTTT	CASSSQDDTEAFF
TRBJ2-1	-	TRBD1	TRBV29-1	TGCAGCGTTCGACAGGGGGCGGACAATGAGCAGTTCTTC	CSVRQGADNEQFF
TRBJ2-1	-	TRBD2	TRBV4-3	TGCGCCAGCAGCCAAGATGGGCGGGGGGGCTACAATGAGCAGTTCTTC	CASSQDGRGGYNEQFF
TRBJ2-3	-	-	TRBV7-2	TGTGCCAGCTGCACCGACCAAAGGGATACGCAGTATTTT	CASCTDQRDTQYF
TRBJ2-1	-	-	TRBV10-3	TGTGCCATCACGCTGGGGGCCAACAATGAGCAGTTCTTC	CAITLGANNEQFF
TRBJ2-1	-	-	TRBV7-2	TGTGTCAGCAGCAACCGGGAACCCAATCAGTTCTTC	CVSSNREPNQFF
TRBJ2-1	-	-	TRBV20-1	TGCAGTGCTAGAGCTCCCGCGACAGGTAGCTCCTACAATGAGCAGTTCTTC	CSARAPATGSSYNEQFF
TRBJ2-3	-	-	TRBV10-3	TGTGCCATCAGTGACAGTAGGGCGGCTTCCACAGATACGCAGTATTTT	CAISDSRAASTDTQYF
TRBJ1-5	few	-	TRBV20-1	TGCAGTGCTAGAGATCCGAGAGGGGATCAGCCCCAGCATTTT	CSARDPRGDQPQHF
TRBJ2-7	few	TRBD2	TRBV29-1	TGCAGCGTTGGGACTAGCTCGTCCTACGAGCAGTACTTC	CSVGTSSSYEQYF
TRBJ1-5	once	-	TRBV7-2	TGTGCCAGCAGCTCCATGGTTCAGCCCCAGCATTTT	CASSSMVQPQHF
TRBJ1-4	-	-	TRBV30	TGTGCCTGGAGTTTTCCCCAGAAAGGACGTGAAAAACTGTTTTTT	CAWSFPQKGREKLFF
TRBJ2-1	few	-	TRBV20-1	TGCAGCACCTTAGCGTCCTACAATGAGCAGTTCTTC	CSTLASYNEQFF
TRBJ2-5	-	-	TRBV29-1	TGCCTACCCCCGGGGTGCCAAGAGACCCAGTACTTC	CLPPGCQETQYF
TRBJ2-3	-	-	TRBV15	TGTGCCACCAGCAGAGGGTTAGTCAAACCCGATACGCAGTATTTT	CATSRGLVKPDTQYF
TRBJ1-1	-	-	TRBV12-3/TRBV12-4	TGTGCCGGCACCCCGCTACAGAGTAACACTGAAGCTTTCTTT	CAGTPLQSNTEAFF
TRBJ2-1	-	TRBD2	TRBV6-6	TGTGCCAGCAGACCCACTAGCGGGGTTTACAATGAGCAGTTCTTC	CASRPTSGVYNEQFF
TRBJ2-5	few	-	TRBV18	TGTGCCAGCTCACCAGGCAGGGCGCCAGAGACCCAGTACTTC	CASSPGRAPETQYF
TRBJ1-1	few	-	TRBV6-6	TGTGCCAGCAGTTACTCGCCAGGGGCGAACACTGAAGCTTTCTTT	CASSYSPGANTEAFF
TRBJ1-6	-	-	TRBV25-1	TGTGCCAGCAGTGAATCACGGGGCTCTGGCACCCTCCACTTT	CASSESRGSGTLHF
TRBJ2-1	-	-	TRBV6-2/TRBV6-3	TGTGCCAGCAGTATTCTAGCGAGGGGGGCCAATGAGCAGTTCTTC	CASSILARGANEQFF
TRBJ2-7	-	TRBD1	TRBV20-1	TGCAGTGCCCCTGTTAGGACAGGGGGCAAGTACGAGCAGTACTTC	CSAPVRTGGKYEQYF
TRBJ2-7	many	-	TRBV7-2	TGTGCCAGCAGCTTATCCACAACGTCCTCCTACGAGCAGTACTTC	CASSLSTTSSYEQYF
TRBJ2-1	few	-	TRBV30	TGTGCCTGGGCAGGAGGGAATGAGCAGTTCTTC	CAWAGGNEQFF
TRBJ1-2	few	-	TRBV6-2/TRBV6-3	TGTGCCAGCAGCTCGACAGCCAACTATGGCTACACCTTC	CASSSTANYGYTF
TRBJ2-3	few	TRBD1	TRBV7-6	TGTGCCAGCAGCCCCGTTGTGGACAGGAGCACAGATACGCAGTATTTT	CASSPVVDRSTDTQYF
TRBJ2-7	-	-	TRBV10-3	TGTGCCATCAGTGAACAGGGATCCGGTTGGGAGCAGTACTTC	CAISEQGSGWEQYF
TRBJ2-5	many	-	TRBV12-3/TRBV12-4	TGTGCCAGCAGTTTAAATCAGTTGGTGGGAGAGACCCAGTACTTC	CASSLNQLVGETQYF
TRBJ2-6	-	-	TRBV18	TGTGTCAGCTCACCTGTGGGGGCCAACGTCCTGACTTTC	CVSSPVGANVLTF
TRBJ2-1	-	TRBD2	TRBV18	TGTGCCGCTGGGACTAGCGGGGCCCTCAATGAGCAGTTCTTC	CAAGTSGALNEQFF
TRBJ2-3	-	TRBD2	TRBV9	TGTGCCAGCAGCCTTCCAGGTATAGCGGGGGGCACAGATACGCAGTATTTT	CASSLPGIAGGTDTQYF
TRBJ2-3	-	-	TRBV7-9	TGTGCCTGCAGCTTAAAGGGTGGGGAGTCCACAGATACGCAGTATTTT	CACSLKGGESTDTQYF
TRBJ2-7	few	TRBD1	TRBV5-1	TGCGCCAGCAGCTTGGATGGGGACAGGGGCGGCAACGAGCAGTACTTC	CASSLDGDRGGNEQYF
TRBJ1-1	-	-	TRBV29-1	TGCAGCGTCATCACGGGGGCGCGGACTGAAGCTTTCTTT	CSVITGARTEAFF
TRBJ2-4	-	TRBD2	TRBV3-1	TGTGCCAGCAGCCCTGGGACTAGCGGGGGACTCTCTAGAGAGCAGTACTTC	CASSPGTSGGLSREQYF
TRBJ2-7	few	-	TRBV20-1	TGCAGTGCTAGCAGGACTGAATACGAGCAGTACTTC	CSASRTEYEQYF
TRBJ1-1	-	-	TRBV20-1	TGCAGTACTAGCCTAGACAGGAACACTGAAGCTTTCTTT	CSTSLDRNTEAFF
TRBJ2-1	-	TRBD1	TRBV4-1	TGCGCCAGCAGTAAGGGACAGGAGACCCACAATGAGCAGTTCTTC	CASSKGQETHNEQFF
TRBJ2-5	few	TRBD1	TRBV3-1	TGTGCCAGCAGCCAAGCCCCAGGGGGCTTAAGGGAGACCCAGTACTTC	CASSQAPGGLRETQYF
TRBJ2-7	-	TRBD1	TRBV6-5	TGTGCCAGCAGTTACTCGATGGGACAGAGCTCCTACGAGCAGTACTTC	CASSYSMGQSSYEQYF
TRBJ1-2	-	-	TRBV6-1	TGTGCCAACCGGGCCCAGTCTAACTATGGCTACACCTTC	CANRAQSNYGYTF
TRBJ2-1	few	-	TRBV6-2/TRBV6-3	TGTGCCAGCAGACCGGACTACAATGAGCAGTTCTTC	CASRPDYNEQFF
TRBJ1-4	-	TRBD1	TRBV9	TGTGCCAGCAGCAGACAGGGGTATGGGGAAAAACTGTTTTTT	CASSRQGYGEKLFF
TRBJ2-1	few	-	TRBV6-2/TRBV6-3	TGTGCCAGCAGTTACTCGAACGGGGGGCAATACAATGAGCAGTTCTTC	CASSYSNGGQYNEQFF
TRBJ2-1	-	TRBD2	TRBV9	TGTGCCAGCAGCCCACCAAGTGGCGGGGGGGCCCGAGAGACCCAGTTCTTC	CASSPPSGGGARETQFF
TRBJ1-2	-	-	TRBV9	TGTGCCAGCAGCGCGGACACCCTGGGGACCCTTGTCGGCTACACCTTC	CASSADTLGTLVGYTF
TRBJ2-2	-	-	TRBV3-1	TGTGCCAGCAGCCAAGAGCCAATGGGCGGGGAGCTGTTTTTT	CASSQEPMGGELFF
TRBJ2-2	-	-	TRBV27	TGTGCCAGCAGTTTATTTTTTGACACCGGGGAGCTGTTTTTT	CASSLFFDTGELFF
TRBJ1-1	once	-	TRBV4-1	TGCGCCAGCAGCCAAGTGGGGCAGATGAACACTGAAGCTTTCTTT	CASSQVGQMNTEAFF